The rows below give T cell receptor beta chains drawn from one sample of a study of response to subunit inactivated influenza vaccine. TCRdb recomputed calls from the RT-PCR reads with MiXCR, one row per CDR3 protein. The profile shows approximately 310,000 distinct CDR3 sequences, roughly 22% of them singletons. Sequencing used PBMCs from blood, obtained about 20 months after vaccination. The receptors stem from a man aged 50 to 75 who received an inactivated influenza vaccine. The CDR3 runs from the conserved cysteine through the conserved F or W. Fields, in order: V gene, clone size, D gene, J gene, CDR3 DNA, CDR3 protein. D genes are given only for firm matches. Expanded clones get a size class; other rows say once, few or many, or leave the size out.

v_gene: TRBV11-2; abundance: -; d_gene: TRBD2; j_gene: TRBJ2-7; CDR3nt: TGTGCCAGCAGCTTATCTATTAGCGGGGGGGAGCGGGGATACGAGCAGTACTTC; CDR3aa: CASSLSISGGERGYEQYF
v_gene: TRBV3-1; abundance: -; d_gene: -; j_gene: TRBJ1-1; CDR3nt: TGTGCCAGCAGCCAAGTTGAGGGCGTCACTGAAGCTTTCTTT; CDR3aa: CASSQVEGVTEAFF
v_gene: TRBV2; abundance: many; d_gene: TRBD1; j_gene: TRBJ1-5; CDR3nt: TGTGCCAGCGGAGACAGGGTTGGCAATCAGCCCCAGCATTTT; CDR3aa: CASGDRVGNQPQHF
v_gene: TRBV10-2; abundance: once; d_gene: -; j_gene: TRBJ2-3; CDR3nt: TGCGCCAGCAGCCGGGACGGCCCTGGGAATACGCAGTATTTT; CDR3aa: CASSRDGPGNTQYF
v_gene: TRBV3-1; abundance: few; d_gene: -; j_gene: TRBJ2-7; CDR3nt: TGTGCCAGCAGCCATGGGACTGACTCCTACGAGCAGTACTTC; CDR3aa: CASSHGTDSYEQYF
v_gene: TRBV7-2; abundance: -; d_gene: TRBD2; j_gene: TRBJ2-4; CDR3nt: TGTGCCAGCAGCTCCGGGGCGGGAGTGTCAAACATTCAGTACTTC; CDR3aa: CASSSGAGVSNIQYF
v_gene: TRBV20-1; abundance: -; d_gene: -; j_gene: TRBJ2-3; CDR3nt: TGCAGTGCTGATTTGAGGGGGGTAGGCACAGATACGCAGTATTTT; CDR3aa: CSADLRGVGTDTQYF
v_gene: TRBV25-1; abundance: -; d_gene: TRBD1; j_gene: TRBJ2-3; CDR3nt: TGTGCCAGCAGTGACCCCGGACAGGGGGGTTTTGCAGATACGCAGTATTTT; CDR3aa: CASSDPGQGGFADTQYF
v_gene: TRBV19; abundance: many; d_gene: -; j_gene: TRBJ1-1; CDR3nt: TGTGCCAGTACCAGGCAGAACACTGAAGCTTTCTTT; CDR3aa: CASTRQNTEAFF
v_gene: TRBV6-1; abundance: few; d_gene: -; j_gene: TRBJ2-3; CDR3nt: TGTGCCAGCAGGGTTAGCGATTCCACAGATACGCAGTATTTT; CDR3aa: CASRVSDSTDTQYF
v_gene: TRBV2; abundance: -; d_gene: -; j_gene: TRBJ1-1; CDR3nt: TGTGCCAGCAGTGAAAGGTACCGGAACACTGAAGCTTTCTTT; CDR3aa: CASSERYRNTEAFF
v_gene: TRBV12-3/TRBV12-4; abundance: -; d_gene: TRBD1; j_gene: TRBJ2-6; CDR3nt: TGTGCCAGCAGTCCGGGGACAGGCTTAGCTGGGGCCAACGTCCTGACTTTC; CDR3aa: CASSPGTGLAGANVLTF
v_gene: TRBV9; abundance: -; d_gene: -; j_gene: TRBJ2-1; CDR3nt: TGTGCCAGCAGGCCGCGGGGCCTTGGAAATGAGCAGTTCTTC; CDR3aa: CASRPRGLGNEQFF
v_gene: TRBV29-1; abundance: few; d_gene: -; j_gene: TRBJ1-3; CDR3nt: TGCAGCGTTGACTCCGGACAACCTGGAAACACCATATATTTT; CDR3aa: CSVDSGQPGNTIYF
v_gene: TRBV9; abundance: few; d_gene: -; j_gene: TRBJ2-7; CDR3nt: TGTGCCAGCAGCGTTCAAGTGAGCTCCTACGAGCAGTACTTC; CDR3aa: CASSVQVSSYEQYF
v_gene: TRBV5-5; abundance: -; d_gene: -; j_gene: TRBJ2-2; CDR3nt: TGTGCCAGCAGCTTGGAAGGGTATAGGAACACCGGGGAGCTGTTTTTT; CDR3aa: CASSLEGYRNTGELFF
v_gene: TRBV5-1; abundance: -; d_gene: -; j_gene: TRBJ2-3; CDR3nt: TGCGCCAGCAGCTCGGGTCGTGCCAGTTCAGATACGCAGTATTTT; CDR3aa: CASSSGRASSDTQYF
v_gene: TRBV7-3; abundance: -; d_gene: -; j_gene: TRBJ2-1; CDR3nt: TGTGCCAGCAGCTCCCGGACCTTTGCAGCGCAGTTCTTC; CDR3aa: CASSSRTFAAQFF
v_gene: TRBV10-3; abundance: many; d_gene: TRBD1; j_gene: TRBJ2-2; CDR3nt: TGTGCCAACCGGGACAGCGCCAACACCGGGGAGCTGTTTTTT; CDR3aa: CANRDSANTGELFF
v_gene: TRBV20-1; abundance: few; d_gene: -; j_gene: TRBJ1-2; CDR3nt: TGCAGTGCTAGCTGGGGCGTCTATGGCTACACCTTC; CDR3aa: CSASWGVYGYTF
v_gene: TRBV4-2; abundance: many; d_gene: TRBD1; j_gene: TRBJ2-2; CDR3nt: TGTGCCAGCAGCCAAGTTCCGGGACAGCTAACGAACACCGGGGAGCTGTTTTTT; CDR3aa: CASSQVPGQLTNTGELFF
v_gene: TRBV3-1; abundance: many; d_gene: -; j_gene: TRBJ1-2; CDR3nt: TGTGCCAGCAGTGGAGGGGGCTATGGCTACACCTTC; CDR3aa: CASSGGGYGYTF